The 18 T cell receptor beta chains in this list originate from one sample, sequenced in a study of OX40 agonist ivuxolimab in advanced cancers. Clones were read by immunoSEQ multiplex PCR, and TCRdb kept only the in-frame ones, dropping some. The sample lists tens of thousands of clones; around 85% were seen once. The sequencing used CD4+ or CD8+ T cells sorted from blood, collected in a trial of the OX40 agonist ivuxolimab. Receptors were obtained from an adult with an advanced solid tumor such as melanoma, head and neck, liver or kidney cancer.

The sample holds a few counts of this clone. V usage is TRBV6-1 and J usage is TRBJ2-7; D is undetermined. The V and J ends lost 8 bases and 1 base respectively, with 9 bases between them. The CDR3 is made up of 12 amino acids. From germline, CDR1 is MNHNS and CDR2 SASEGT. The chain's CDR3 is CASRTGSYEQYF. The CDR3 region has the DNA TGTGCCAGCCGGACGGGTTCCTACGAGCAGTACTTC.

The chain couples TRBV5-5 to TRBJ2-7; possibly TRBD1 for D (5 bases). Germline lookup yields CDR1 SGHKS and CDR2 YYEKEE (reference sequence). The V and J ends lost 2 bases and 0 bases respectively, with 18 bases between them. The CDR3 has 17 amino acids. The CDR3 region is CASSLSQGSEGSYEQYF. The CDR3 DNA is TGTGCCAGCAGCTTATCTCAGGGAAGTGAAGGCTCCTACGAGCAGTACTTC.

V usage is TRBV30 and J usage is TRBJ1-3; 10 nucleotides match TRBD1. Looked up from germline, CDR1 is GTSNPN and CDR2 is SVGIG (reference sequence). Germline trimming cut 2 bases from V and 1 base from J; bases unmatched to any gene: 8. The CDR3 has 17 amino acids. The chain's CDR3 is CAWSPADRGLSGNTIYF. The CDR3 DNA reads TGTGCCTGGAGTCCAGCCGACAGGGGGCTTTCTGGAAACACCATATATTTT.

The chain couples TRBV30 to TRBJ2-2; 11 bases map to TRBD2. CDR1 GTSNPN and CDR2 SVGIG come from the germline V gene (reference sequence). Trimming at V came to 7 bases and at J to 0 bases, leaving 7 bases not matched to a gene. CDR3 length: 16 residues. CDR3 sequence: CASNLAGGPNTGELFF. The CDR3 nucleotides read TGTGCCTCCAACCTAGCGGGGGGACCGAACACCGGGGAGCTGTTTTTT.

The rearrangement uses TRBV7-9 and TRBJ2-7; the D is unclear. Trimming removed 1 base at V and 3 bases at J, with 7 bases between. The germline gives CDR1 SEHNR, CDR2 FQNEAQ (reference sequence). There are 13 residues in the CDR3. The CDR3 region is CASSLVSVYEQYF. For the CDR3, the DNA is TGTGCCAGCAGCTTAGTGAGCGTCTACGAGCAGTACTTC.

This chain links TRBV7-9 with TRBJ1-1; 7 bases fit TRBD1. Looked up from germline, CDR1 is SEHNR and CDR2 is FQNEAQ (reference sequence). This CDR3 comprises 16 residues. V lost 5 bases to trimming and J lost 5 bases; unmatched junction nucleotides: 14. The CDR3, as DNA: TGTGCCAGCAGCCCGGGGAGGGGGCAATTGGGTACTGAAGCTTTCTTT. It specifies CASSPGRGQLGTEAFF.

Only one count was recorded for this clone. The V gene is TRBV6-6, the J gene TRBJ2-5; the match to TRBD1 covers 9 bases. This CDR3 comprises 14 residues. Germline loops: CDR1 MNHNY, CDR2 SVGAGI (reference sequence). The V segment lost 7 bases and the J segment 3 bases; nucleotides outside the gene matches: 6. CDR3 amino acids: CASTPGQGEETQYF. The CDR3 DNA is TGTGCCAGCACCCCGGGACAGGGAGAAGAGACCCAGTACTTC.

The rearrangement joins TRBV9 to TRBJ2-5; TRBD2 is a possible D gene (5 bases). Germline CDR1 reads SGDLS; CDR2 reads YYNGEE. There are 14 residues in the CDR3. Trimming removed 0 bases from V and 1 base from J, with 7 bases in between. As DNA, the CDR3 is TGTGCCAGCAGCGTAGCCGGGGTCCAAGAGACCCAGTACTTC. It specifies CASSVAGVQETQYF.

The CDR3, as DNA: TGTGCCAGCAGCTCTTATAGCGGCTCCTACGAGCAGTACTTC. This gives the protein CASSSYSGSYEQYF. The V call is TRBV9, the J call TRBJ2-7; TRBD2 might be the D (6 bases). V gave up 4 bases and J gave up 0 bases, with 11 bases separating them. The CDR3 runs 14 residues. Germline CDR1 reads SGDLS; CDR2 reads YYNGEE.

This chain uses TRBV28 with TRBJ2-1, with 9 bases lining up with TRBD2. The CDR3 is made up of 16 amino acids. Germline V gene data show CDR1 as MDHEN and CDR2 as SYDVKM. V trimming: 7 bases; J trimming: 7 bases; junction bases outside the gene matches: 14. CDR3 residues: CASNAPWAGGLNEQFF. The CDR3 DNA sequence: TGTGCCAGCAACGCCCCGTGGGCGGGGGGGCTGAATGAGCAGTTCTTC.

This clone was detected only once. The chain carries TRBV6-5 and TRBJ1-2; the match to TRBD1 covers 7 bases. CDR1 and CDR2 (germline): MNHEY, SVGAGI. The V segment lost 10 bases and the J segment 3 bases; nucleotides outside the gene matches: 5. The CDR3 spans 12 residues. CDR3 loop: CAIPQGYYGYTF. CDR3 bases: TGTGCCATCCCACAGGGGTACTATGGCTACACCTTC.

V and J are TRBV7-8 and TRBJ2-7; D is ambiguous. The V gene lost 2 bases and the J gene lost 2 bases, with 13 bases spanning the gap. The CDR3 is 15 residues long. Germline V CDR1 and CDR2: SGHVS, FQNEAQ. The CDR3 DNA follows: TGTGCCAGCAGCTTATTATCTGGGAAGGCCTACGAGCAGTACTTC. Translating it yields CASSLLSGKAYEQYF.

This chain joins TRBV9 and TRBJ2-1; TRBD2 matches 7 bases. The CDR3 sequence is 15 residues long. Germline assignment: CDR1 SGDLS and CDR2 YYNGEE. Trimming at V came to 1 base and at J to 6 bases, leaving 7 bases not matched to a gene. CDR3 DNA sequence: TGTGCCAGCAGCGTACAGGGAGGGCCCTCCAATGAGCAGTTCTTC. The encoded protein is CASSVQGGPSNEQFF.

This chain joins TRBV15 and TRBJ1-4; possible D gene TRBD1, 6 bases. The ends were cut back, 5 bases at V and 13 bases at J, with 23 bases in the middle. The CDR3 has 15 amino acids. Germline V CDR1 and CDR2: LNHNV, YYDKDF (reference sequence). CDR3 bases: TGTGCCACCAGCGGGGGACACCAAGGGGACTGGGGACTGTTTTTT. Amino acids: CATSGGHQGDWGLFF.

The chain is built from TRBV9 and TRBJ1-5; D gene ambiguous. V was pared by 0 bases and J by 1 base, with 8 bases between. The CDR3 runs to 15 residues. Germline V gene data show CDR1 as SGDLS and CDR2 as YYNGEE. The CDR3 DNA is TGTGCCAGCAGCGTAGCGGGGTTCAGCAATCAGCCCCAGCATTTT. Its translation is CASSVAGFSNQPQHF.

As to this clone: Other DNA sequences in the same sample also yield this CDR3. This sequence joins TRBV5-6 and TRBJ2-7; TRBD2 might be the D (6 bases). V was cut by 4 bases and J by 3 bases, with 11 bases left in between. The germline gives CDR1 SGHDT, CDR2 YYEEEE. The CDR3 has 13 amino acids. The CDR3 DNA follows: TGTGCCAGCAGCAGGGACTTAGACTACGAGCAGTACTTC. This encodes CASSRDLDYEQYF.

The CDR3 DNA reads as TGCGCCAGCAGCCAAGTCACCTCTGGACAGAACTATGGCTACACCTTC. Its protein is CASSQVTSGQNYGYTF. The V and J genes are TRBV4-3 and TRBJ1-2; D possibly corresponds to TRBD1 (6 bases). The CDR3 loop spans 16 amino acids. V dropped 1 base and J dropped 2 bases, with 14 bases sitting between them. In germline, CDR1 is LGHNA, CDR2 YSLEER.

The chain employs TRBV9 and TRBJ1-3; D is unclear. The germline gives CDR1 SGDLS, CDR2 YYNGEE. V lost 4 bases and J 3 bases, leaving 8 bases between the germline ends. The CDR3 sequence is 13 residues long. CDR3 in DNA: TGTGCCAGCAGCTCACAATATGGAAACACCATATATTTT. Its translation: CASSSQYGNTIYF.